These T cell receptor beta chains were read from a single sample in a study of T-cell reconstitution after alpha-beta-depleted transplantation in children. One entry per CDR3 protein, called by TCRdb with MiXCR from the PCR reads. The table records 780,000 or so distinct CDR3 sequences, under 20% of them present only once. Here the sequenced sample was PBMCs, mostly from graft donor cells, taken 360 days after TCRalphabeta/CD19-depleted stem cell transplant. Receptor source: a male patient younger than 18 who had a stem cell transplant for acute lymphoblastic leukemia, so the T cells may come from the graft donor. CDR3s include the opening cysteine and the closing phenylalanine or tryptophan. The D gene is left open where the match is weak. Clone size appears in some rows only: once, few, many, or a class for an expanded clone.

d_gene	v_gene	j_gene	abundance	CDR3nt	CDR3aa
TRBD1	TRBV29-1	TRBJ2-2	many	TGCAGCGTTGTTGGGACAGGGGCTATCACCGGGGAGCTGTTTTTT	CSVVGTGAITGELFF
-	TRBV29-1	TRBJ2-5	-	TGCAGCGCGCGGACGGTGAAGACCCAGTACTTC	CSARTVKTQYF
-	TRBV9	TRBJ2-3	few	TGTGCCAGCAGCGTAGGGACGGCTTCGGCAGATACGCAGTATTTT	CASSVGTASADTQYF
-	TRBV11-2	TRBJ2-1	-	TGTGCCAGCAGCTCGGGGGAGTGGCGACTAGGACCTATGAGGGCCTACAATGAGCAGTTCTTC	CASSSGEWRLGPMRAYNEQFF
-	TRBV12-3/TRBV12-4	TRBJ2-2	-	TGTGCCAGCAGTCCCATCTCCGGCGACACCGGGGAGCTGTTTTTT	CASSPISGDTGELFF
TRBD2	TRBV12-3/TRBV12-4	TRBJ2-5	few	TGTGCCAGCAGTCTCCTACTAGCGGGAGTTGAGACCCAGTACTTC	CASSLLLAGVETQYF
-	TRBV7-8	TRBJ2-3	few	TGTGCCAGCAGCCGGACCTTCACAGATACGCAGTATTTT	CASSRTFTDTQYF
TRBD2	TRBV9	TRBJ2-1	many	TGTGCCAGCAGCGCCGGAGTAAGGAGCGGGAGAGGTAATGAGCAGTTCTTC	CASSAGVRSGRGNEQFF
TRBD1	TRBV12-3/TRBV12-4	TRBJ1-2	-	TGTGCCAGCAGTTATAGACAGGGATACTATGGCTACACCTTC	CASSYRQGYYGYTF
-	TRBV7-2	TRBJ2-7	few	TGTGCCAGCAGCCCCCTCGGGGAGACCTACGAGCAGTACTTC	CASSPLGETYEQYF
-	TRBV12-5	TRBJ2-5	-	TGTGCTAGTGGTTTGGGAGGGTCGCAAGAGACCCAGTACTTC	CASGLGGSQETQYF
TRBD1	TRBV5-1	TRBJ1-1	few	TGCGCCAGCAGCTTGAGAGACAGGGTACCGAACACTGAAGCTTTCTTT	CASSLRDRVPNTEAFF
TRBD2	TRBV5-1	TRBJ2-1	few	TGCGCCAGCAGCCCCGGACTAGCGGGGGACCTATCCTACAATGAGCAGTTCTTC	CASSPGLAGDLSYNEQFF
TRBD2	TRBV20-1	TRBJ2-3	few	TGCAGTGCTAGTGAGACTAGCGGGAGGAGTACGCAGTATTTT	CSASETSGRSTQYF
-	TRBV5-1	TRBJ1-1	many	TGCGCCAGCAGCGTCCAGGGATTTGGCACTGAAGCTTTCTTT	CASSVQGFGTEAFF
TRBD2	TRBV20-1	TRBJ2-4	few	TGCAGTGCTAGTCCGGGACTAGCGGAGGAGGGAGCCAAAAACATTCAGTACTTC	CSASPGLAEEGAKNIQYF
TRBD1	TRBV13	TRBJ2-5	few	TGTGCCAGCAGGATGACAGGGAGCCAAGAGACCCAGTACTTC	CASRMTGSQETQYF
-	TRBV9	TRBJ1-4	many	TGTGCCAGCAGCGTAGCGGCCAGGGACGCTGAAAAACTGTTTTTT	CASSVAARDAEKLFF
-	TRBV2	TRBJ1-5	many	TGTGCCAGCAGTGAAGGCAATCAGCCCCAGCATTTT	CASSEGNQPQHF
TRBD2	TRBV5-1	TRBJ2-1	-	TGCGCCAGCAGCTCGCTACTAGCGGGAGTACAGAATGAGCAGTTCTTC	CASSSLLAGVQNEQFF
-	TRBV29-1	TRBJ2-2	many	TGCAGCGTTTTAGAGAGCTGGAACACCGGGGAGCTGTTTTTT	CSVLESWNTGELFF
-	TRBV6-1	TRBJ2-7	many	TGTGCCAGCAGCCAGGGGCGGGTCTCCTACGAGCAGTACTTC	CASSQGRVSYEQYF
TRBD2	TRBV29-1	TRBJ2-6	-	TGCAGCGTTCGGGGGGACTCTGGGGCCAACGTCCTGACTTTC	CSVRGDSGANVLTF
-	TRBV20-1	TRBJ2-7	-	TGCAGTGCTAGGGGACACTCCTACGAGCAGTACTTC	CSARGHSYEQYF
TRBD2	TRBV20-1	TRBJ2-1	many	TGCAGTGCTAGAGCTATACTAGCGGCAGATTACAATGAGCAGTTCTTC	CSARAILAADYNEQFF
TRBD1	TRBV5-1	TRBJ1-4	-	TGCGCCAGCAGCTACTCTCCGGGACAGGTCAATGAAAAACTGTTTTTT	CASSYSPGQVNEKLFF
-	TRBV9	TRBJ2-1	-	TGTGCCAGCAGCGTTCTAGACAGTGAGCAGTTCTTC	CASSVLDSEQFF
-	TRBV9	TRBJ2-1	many	TGTGCCAGCAGCGTAGAGGGGTATGAGCAGTTCTTC	CASSVEGYEQFF
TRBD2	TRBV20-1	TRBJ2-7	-	TGCAGTGCTAGAGATCTCGGGGGGGTCTACGAGCAGTACTTC	CSARDLGGVYEQYF
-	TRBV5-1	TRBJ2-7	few	TGCGCCAGCACCCAAGGCGGTGTCCCCTCCTACGAGCAGTACTTC	CASTQGGVPSYEQYF
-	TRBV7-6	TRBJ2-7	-	TGTGCCAGCAGCTCGGGGTCCGGAGGGGGTTACGAGCAGTACTTC	CASSSGSGGGYEQYF
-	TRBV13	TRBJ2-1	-	TGTGCCAGCAGCCCTCGGGCCGGTTGGGGAGTGGACAATGAGCAGTTCTTC	CASSPRAGWGVDNEQFF
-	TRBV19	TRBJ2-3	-	TGTGCCAGTAGTACTAGCGTTAGCACAGATACGCAGTATTTT	CASSTSVSTDTQYF
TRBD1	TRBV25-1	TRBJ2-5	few	TGTGCCAGCAGTGGTAACTTCGGGACAGGGTGGAGAGAGACCCAGTACTTC	CASSGNFGTGWRETQYF
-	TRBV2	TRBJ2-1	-	TGTGCCAGCAGGGGGTGGACCTACAATGAGCAGTTCTTC	CASRGWTYNEQFF
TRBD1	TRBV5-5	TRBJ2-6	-	TGTGCCAGCAGCTTTGCAGGACAGGGCGCCTCTGGGGCCAACGTCCTGACTTTC	CASSFAGQGASGANVLTF
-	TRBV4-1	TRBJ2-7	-	TGCGCCAGCAGCCTCCGGGGTGGGGAGATAAACTACGAGCAGTACTTC	CASSLRGGEINYEQYF
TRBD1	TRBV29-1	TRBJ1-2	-	TGCAGCGTTGAACACACCCGGGGACAGACCTATGGCTACACCTTC	CSVEHTRGQTYGYTF
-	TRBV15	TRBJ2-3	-	TGTGCCACCAGCAGAGGAGGGGTGGTGGCCACAGATACGCAGTATTTT	CATSRGGVVATDTQYF
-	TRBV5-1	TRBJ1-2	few	TGCGCCAGCAGCTCCAGGGCCGGCTATGGCTACACCTTC	CASSSRAGYGYTF
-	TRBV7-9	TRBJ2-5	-	TGTGCCAGCAGCCCCCATCTGGGGACCCAGTACTTC	CASSPHLGTQYF
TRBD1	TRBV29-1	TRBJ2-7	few	TGCAGCGTTAAGACAGGGGGCAGGTACGAGCAGTACTTC	CSVKTGGRYEQYF
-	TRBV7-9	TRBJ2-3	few	TGTGCCAGCACCAACCCCCCAGATACGCAGTATTTT	CASTNPPDTQYF
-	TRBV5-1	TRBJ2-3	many	TGCGCCAGCAGCTTCGGGACGTTGAGCACAGATACGCAGTATTTT	CASSFGTLSTDTQYF
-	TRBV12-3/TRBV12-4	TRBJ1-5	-	TGTGCCAGCAGTTGGAATACAGGGTTAAGGGAGCCCCAGCATTTT	CASSWNTGLREPQHF
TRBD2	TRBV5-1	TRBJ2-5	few	TGCGCCAGCAGCTTTCAGCAGCTAGCGGCCCCAGAGACCCAGTACTTC	CASSFQQLAAPETQYF
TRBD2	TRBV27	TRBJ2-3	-	TGTGCCAGCAGCCCTTCCCTAGCGGCTAGCACAGATACGCAGTATTTT	CASSPSLAASTDTQYF
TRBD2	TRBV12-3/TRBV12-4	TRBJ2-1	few	TGTGCCAGCAGTCCCGGGACTAAGCAGTTCTTC	CASSPGTKQFF
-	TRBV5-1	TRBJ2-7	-	TGCGCCAGCAGCTTTGGCAGTGGGATCTCCTACGAGCAGTACTTC	CASSFGSGISYEQYF
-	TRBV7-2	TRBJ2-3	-	TGTGCCAGCAGCTTAGCCGTGCCCACAGATACGCAGTATTTT	CASSLAVPTDTQYF
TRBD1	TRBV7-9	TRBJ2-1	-	TGTGCCAGCAGCGACGGGACAGGGGAAATTGAGCAGTTCTTC	CASSDGTGEIEQFF
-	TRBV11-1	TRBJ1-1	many	TGTGCCAGCAGCTTAGCAAGTATGAACACTGAAGCTTTCTTT	CASSLASMNTEAFF
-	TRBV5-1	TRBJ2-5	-	TGCGCCAGCAGCCTACCCCGGGACAAAGGTCTCCAAGAGACCCAGTACTTC	CASSLPRDKGLQETQYF
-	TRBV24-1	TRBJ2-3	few	TGTGCCACCAGTGATCCAGGGGAACTCGAGGATACGCAGTATTTT	CATSDPGELEDTQYF